This paragraph reports one TCR beta chain. These data are taken from a study of blood T cell repertoires in COVID-19. The CDR3 is 12 amino acids. The germline V gene has CDR1 MGHRA and CDR2 YSYEKL. V was clipped by 4 bases and J by 4 bases, with 8 bases between them. Profiled with immunoSEQ multiplex PCR; TCRdb holds only in-frame clones, not every one. This sample has approximately 170,000 clones, with approximately 78% found just once. This TCR came from a human donor in a cohort sampled during active COVID-19. Sequenced: peripheral blood. The chain combines TRBV4-1 with TRBJ2-7; D ambiguous. The CDR3 nucleotides are TGCGCCAGCAGCCGCGGCCAGTACGAGCAGTACTTC. It translates to CASSRGQYEQYF.